The sequence of this TCR beta chain was determined in a study of Ad26.COV2.S vaccination and SARS-CoV-2 variants. Method: immunoSEQ multiplex PCR; TCRdb's copy keeps in-frame clones and lacks some. The data hold a few hundred thousand clones, with 85% to 90% observed a single time. The CDR3 is 15 amino acids. The germline V gene encodes CDR1 MGHRA and CDR2 YSYEKL. The V end lost 0 bases, the J end lost 4 bases, and 12 bases lay between the germline ends. Study-wide points: While placebo recipients had lower spike-specific TCR breadth, vaccine recipients had more.

Of note for this clone: What it binds is unknown.

Treatment noted: 15 to 20 received Ad26.COV2.S at low or high dose, single or two shots; several received placebo; per-sample allocation not given. At day 63 after the first vaccine or placebo injection, samples were drawn. The V and J genes are TRBV4-1 and TRBJ1-2; D is uncertain. The TCR comes from a person aged 18-60 years who received the Ad26.COV2.S COVID-19 vaccine or a placebo. Sequences were derived from peripheral blood, sampled in a trial of Ad26.COV2.S vaccine versus placebo. CDR3 residues: CASSQESEGGYGYTF. The CDR3 DNA is TGCGCCAGCAGCCAAGAGTCAGAAGGTGGCTATGGCTACACCTTC.